This T cell receptor beta chain was documented in a study of blood T cell repertoires in COVID-19 (TCRdb year 2020). A note on the overall study: Samples from collaborators originated in the United States, Italy and Spain and spanned both the acute and convalescent phases of COVID-19. The material from the prospective study consisted of cDNA or gDNA derived from T cells, B-cell-depleted T cells, or PBMCs. Subjects who had been exposed to COVID-19, were actively infected with it, or had recovered from it provided the deeply sampled blood TCRbeta repertoires that made up the dataset. A freely available public database, intended as a resource for researchers studying the immune response to SARS-CoV-2, is where the repertoires were released. The samples were drawn from the first 160 participants of the ongoing ImmuneRACE study and from 950 to 1,500 subjects provided by 6 global collaborators. Sample metadata almost always included a de-identified subject ID, COVID-19 status, age in years and sex. HLA class I and class II types, where available, came from metadata supplied by the sample provider rather than from assay-based typing. Study-wide conclusions, independent of this receptor: The quantity of clinical and demographic metadata differed by source and by participant and was supplied without curation.

The CDR3 sequence holds 15 residues, the cysteine and phenylalanine included. Here the CDR3 DNA is all that survives: 45 bases in frame from base 1. V trim: 3 bases; J trim: 5 bases; unmatched bases: 5. CDR1 and CDR2, looked up from the germline V gene, are SNHLY and FYNNEI. Points on this clone: Its antigen remains unidentified. Base qualities are not at hand, and no much larger clone is one base apart.

The immunoSEQ Assay, a bias-controlled multiplex PCR, was used to amplify TCRbeta CDR3 regions from genomic DNA. The original methods were these. Nucleated cell counts per sample were estimated from amplification of reference gene primers within the assay. Sequence reads were collapsed and filtered to measure the absolute abundance of every unique TCRbeta CDR3 rearrangement. For each sample, productive Simpson clonality was calculated as the square root of Simpson's diversity index across productive rearrangements. The table comes from immuneACCESS by way of TCRdb, which keeps in-frame sequences with V and J called. Part of the clones is missing from these tables; in studies checked, under half for an unresolved V gene and the rest for unknown reasons. The V and J calls and clone size are taken from that table; D and trimming were inferred from the DNA. This sample holds more than 40,000 clones; more than 75% were observed only once. The ten most abundant clones make up roughly 15% of the sample.

Whole blood was collected in K2EDTA tubes by collaborating institutions according to the institutions' own protocols. For TCRbeta analysis, collaborators shipped samples as frozen whole blood, isolated PBMCs, or DNA extracted from either of those sample types. Sequences were obtained from peripheral blood. The clonotype was recovered from a human donor with acute or convalescent COVID-19. The donor label of this sample is uncertain. This receptor chain uses TRBV2 and TRBJ2-2, and TRBD2 matches 8 of the central bases. The CDR3 region has the sequence CASSDLLAGTGELFF. The DNA is TGTGCCAGCAGTGACCTTCTAGCGGGTACCGGGGAGCTGTTTTTT.